The next 22 T cell receptor beta chains were all read from a single sample in a study of T cell responses to AZD1222 COVID-19 vaccine. Sequencing used immunoSEQ multiplex PCR; TCRdb keeps in-frame clones, though not all of them. The data show tens of thousands of clones, roughly 89% seen once. The input for sequencing was peripheral blood, taken on day 0 of AZD1222 vaccination. The receptors were gathered from an adult in good health.

V usage is TRBV14 and J usage is TRBJ2-2; TRBD1 might be the D (5 bases). CDR3 size: 17 residues. Trimming pared 2 bases from V and 4 bases from J, leaving 17 bases between. CDR1 SGHDN and CDR2 FVKESK come from the germline V gene. CDR3 loop: CASSQKLAGQFTGELFF. Here the CDR3 DNA reads TGTGCCAGCAGCCAAAAGCTGGCAGGGCAATTCACCGGGGAGCTGTTTTTT.

The chain employs TRBV18 and TRBJ1-2; 7 positions match TRBD1. The CDR3 is 13 amino acids. Germline trimming cut 5 bases from V and 3 bases from J; bases unmatched to any gene: 3. The germline V gene encodes CDR1 KGHSH and CDR2 LQKENI. The DNA of the CDR3 is TGTGCCAGCTCATCCGGACAGGACTATGGCTACACCTTC. Its translation: CASSSGQDYGYTF. Full variable domain (remainder filled in from reference TRBV18 and TRBJ1-2): NAGVMQNPRHLVRRRGQEARLRCSPMKGHSHVYWYRQLPEEGLKFMVYLQKENIIDESGMPKERFSAEFPKEGPSILRIQQVVRGDSAAYFCASSSGQDYGYTFGSGTRLTVV.

The genes are TRBV12-5 and TRBJ2-1, with 10 bases identical to TRBD2. CDR1 is LGHNT and CDR2 is FRNRAP in the germline V gene. The CDR3 consists of 17 residues. The junction had 10 bases not matched to a gene; V was cut back by 3 bases and J by 5 bases. CDR3 in DNA: TGTGCTAGTGGTTTTCTACCGACTAGCGGGCTTGACAATGAGCAGTTCTTC. It is translated as CASGFLPTSGLDNEQFF.

The chain employs TRBV18 and TRBJ1-2; tentative D call: TRBD1 (6 bases). V lost 6 bases to trimming and J lost 0 bases, with 14 bases between them. The CDR3 is made up of 15 amino acids. Germline-derived CDR1 and CDR2 are KGHSH and LQKENI. DNA of the CDR3: TGTGCCAGCTCCCAACAGGGCAGGGCTAACTATGGCTACACCTTC. Translation gives CASSQQGRANYGYTF.

The rearrangement links TRBV30 to TRBJ1-6; D is possibly TRBD1 (5 bases). V was clipped by 0 bases and J by 7 bases, with 19 bases between them. The CDR3 has 17 amino acids. Germline V gene data show CDR1 as GTSNPN and CDR2 as SVGIG (reference sequence). The CDR3 nucleotides are TGTGCCTGGAGTGTTATTTTCCCGGGACGGGACAATTCACCCCTCCACTTT. It specifies CAWSVIFPGRDNSPLHF.

V and J are TRBV6-1 and TRBJ2-2; D is unresolved. Trimming removed 3 bases at V and 6 bases at J, with 8 bases between. Germline-derived CDR1 and CDR2 are MNHNS and SASEGT. CDR3 length: 13 residues. The CDR3 bases are TGTGCCAGCAGTGAGGTTTCTGCCGGGGAGCTGTTTTTT. It encodes CASSEVSAGELFF.

J is TRBJ1-2 and V is TRBV15; a weak D match, TRBD1 (5 bases). This CDR3 is 14 amino acids long. With 0 bases removed from V and 8 bases from J, the gap between germline ends came to 13 bases. From germline, CDR1 is LNHNV and CDR2 YYDKDF (reference sequence). The chain's CDR3 is CATSRDPDKGGYTF. The CDR3 DNA reads TGTGCCACCAGCAGAGATCCCGATAAGGGGGGCTACACCTTC.

The chain recombines TRBV12-3 or TRBV12-4 with TRBJ2-5; 8 nucleotides line up with TRBD1. Germline trimming cut 5 bases from V and 5 bases from J; bases unmatched to any gene: 4. CDR3 length equals 13 residues. The CDR3 DNA reads TGTGCCAGCAGTGCAGGGGGCTGGGAGACCCAGTACTTC. Its translation is CASSAGGWETQYF.

The V call is TRBV6-5, the J call TRBJ1-2, with 7 bases matching TRBD1. Trimming cost V 6 bases and J 2 bases; bases outside gene matches: 3. This CDR3 spans 13 amino acids. CDR1 and CDR2 from the germline V gene are MNHEY and SVGAGI. This CDR3 is CASRSTGNYGYTF. The CDR3 DNA reads as TGTGCCAGCAGGTCGACAGGGAACTATGGCTACACCTTC.

The V and J genes are TRBV30 and TRBJ1-5, with D perhaps matching TRBD1 (5 bases). V was cut by 2 bases and J by 9 bases, with 14 bases left in between. Per the germline V gene, CDR1 is GTSNPN and CDR2 is SVGIG (reference sequence). The CDR3 contains 13 residues. The CDR3: CAWSLQAQGPQHF. DNA of the CDR3: TGTGCCTGGAGTCTACAGGCCCAAGGGCCCCAGCATTTT.

The chain has TRBV6-5 and TRBJ1-1; D perhaps matches TRBD1 (6 bases). The germline CDR1 and CDR2 sequences are MNHEY and SVGAGI. Trimming cost V 6 bases and J 8 bases, with 13 bases left between them. The CDR3 spans 12 residues. The DNA of the CDR3 is TGTGCCAGCAGCTCACACCAGGGGGAAGCTTTCTTT. Protein: CASSSHQGEAFF.

This clone turned up a few times. The chain has TRBV6-5 and TRBJ1-5; D ambiguous. The germline V and J ends were trimmed by 0 bases and 1 base, with 1 base remaining between them. Germline assignment: CDR1 MNHEY and CDR2 SVGAGI. CDR3 length equals 13 residues. This chain's CDR3 is CASSYSSNQPQHF. CDR3 sequence (DNA): TGTGCCAGCAGTTACTCGAGCAATCAGCCCCAGCATTTT.

The V gene is TRBV29-1, the J gene TRBJ1-1, with D perhaps matching TRBD1 (6 bases). CDR1 is SQVTM and CDR2 is ANQGSEA in the germline V gene. This CDR3 has 11 amino acids. V was shortened by 7 bases and J by 7 bases, with 13 bases between the two germline ends. CDR3 loop: CSAVGQFEAFF. The CDR3 DNA is TGCAGCGCCGTCGGACAGTTTGAAGCTTTCTTT.

This sequence joins TRBV18 and TRBJ1-1, with D unclear. Germline CDR1 and CDR2: KGHSH and LQKENI. V shed 1 base and J shed 5 bases, with 11 bases lying between them. The CDR3 extends over 14 amino acids. The CDR3 coding sequence is TGTGCCAGCTCACCACAGGGATGGAGGACTGAAGCTTTCTTT. It yields the protein CASSPQGWRTEAFF.

The chain links TRBV5-6 to TRBJ1-2; possibly TRBD1 for D (6 bases). The V gene's germline CDR1 is SGHDT and CDR2 YYEEEE. Trimming removed 1 base from V and 3 bases from J, with 10 bases in between. The CDR3 contains 14 residues. CDR3 DNA: TGTGCCAGCAGCTTGTACAGGGCCTACTATGGCTACACCTTC. Its protein product is CASSLYRAYYGYTF. The whole variable domain, remainder taken from reference TRBV5-6 and TRBJ1-2, is DAGVTQSPTHLIKTRGQQVTLRCSPKSGHDTVSWYQQALGQGPQFIFQYYEEEERQRGNFPDRFSGHQFPNYSSELNVNALLLGDSALYLCASSLYRAYYGYTFGSGTRLTVV.

In its sample, this clone was seen once. The genes are TRBV24-1 and TRBJ1-2; D is unclear. Germline V gene sequence: CDR1 KGHDR, CDR2 SFDVKD. The CDR3 sequence is 14 residues long. V lost 6 bases and J lost 1, with 11 bases in between. In nucleotides, the CDR3 is TGTGCCACCAGTTCGGCAGAACTTAACTATGGCTACACCTTC. It is translated as CATSSAELNYGYTF.

The count of this clone is one. The rearrangement links TRBV25-1 to TRBJ2-1; 8 nucleotides match TRBD2. V shed 6 bases and J 8 bases; nucleotides not matched to a gene: 9. There are 14 residues in the CDR3. From germline, CDR1 is MGHDK and CDR2 SYGVNS. DNA of the CDR3: TGTGCCAGCAGCTTAGCGGGGACGGAGGATGAGCAGTTCTTC. Translation: CASSLAGTEDEQFF.

This chain joins TRBV11-2 and TRBJ2-2, with 7 bases identical to TRBD2. V trimming: 6 bases; J trimming: 6 bases; junction bases outside the gene matches: 10. The CDR3 contains 15 residues. Germline CDR1 SGHAT, CDR2 FQNNGV. The CDR3: CASSTPGTISGELFF. The CDR3 bases are TGTGCCAGCAGTACTCCCGGGACTATTTCCGGGGAGCTGTTTTTT.

The chain couples TRBV7-9 to TRBJ2-5; 7 bases fit TRBD1. CDR3 length: 18 residues. Germline CDR1 is SEHNR and CDR2 is FQNEAQ (reference sequence). Trimming at V came to 2 bases and at J to 1 base, leaving 13 bases not matched to a gene. The CDR3 sequence: CASSLTVFAGTVQETQYF. CDR3 DNA sequence: TGTGCCAGCAGCTTAACCGTATTTGCTGGGACAGTCCAAGAGACCCAGTACTTC.

J is TRBJ2-1 and V is TRBV21-1; TRBD1 is the table's D call, not checked against the DNA. TRBV21-1 corresponds to a pseudogene. The CDR3 contains 13 residues. CDR3 bases: TGTGCCAGCGGGACAGGGGGCTACAATGAGCAGTTCTTC. Translation: CASGTGGYNEQFF.

The chain joins TRBV5-1 to TRBJ2-5, with 9 bases that match TRBD1. CDR3 length: 18 residues. Germline V gives CDR1 SGHRS, CDR2 YFSETQ. The junction had 15 bases not matched to a gene; V was cut back by 1 base and J by 5 bases. The CDR3 nucleotides are TGCGCCAGCAGCTTGAAGGGAGGGACAGGGATCCTTGGGGAGACCCAGTACTTC. Translation: CASSLKGGTGILGETQYF. Supplemented by reference TRBV5-1 and TRBJ2-5, the full variable domain reads KAGVTQTPRYLIKTRGQQVTLSCSPISGHRSVSWYQQTPGQGLQFLFEYFSETQRNKGNFPGRFSGRQFSNSRSEMNVSTLELGDSALYLCASSLKGGTGILGETQYFGPGTRLLVL.

Concerning this clone: The sample carries other DNA sequences with the same CDR3. The rearrangement links TRBV5-1 to TRBJ2-7; TRBD1 aligns across 7 bases. CDR1 and CDR2 (germline): SGHRS, YFSETQ. The CDR3 has 14 residues. V lost 0 bases, J lost 4 bases, and 4 bases stayed unmatched. The CDR3 nucleotides are TGCGCCAGCAGCTTGGAACAGGGGAGTTACGAGCAGTACTTC. Its translation: CASSLEQGSYEQYF. The full variable domain, completed using reference TRBV5-1 and TRBJ2-7, is KAGVTQTPRYLIKTRGQQVTLSCSPISGHRSVSWYQQTPGQGLQFLFEYFSETQRNKGNFPGRFSGRQFSNSRSEMNVSTLELGDSALYLCASSLEQGSYEQYFGPGTRLTVT.